One sample yielded the 22 T cell receptor beta chains listed below, sequenced in a study of technical replicates of blood from several donors. Method: immunoSEQ multiplex PCR; TCRdb's copy keeps in-frame clones and lacks some. The sample lists 75,000 to 100,000 clones, roughly 94% occurring once. Sequenced sample: T cells isolated from PBMCs. The receptor set was obtained from a human donor in good health.

The V gene is TRBV4-1, the J gene TRBJ1-1; tentative D call: TRBD1 (6 bases). V dropped 0 bases and J dropped 10 bases, with 15 bases sitting between them. Per germline, CDR1 MGHRA and CDR2 YSYEKL. CDR3 length: 14 amino acids. The CDR3 DNA follows: TGCGCCAGCAGCCAAGATAGTGCCAGGGGTATAGCTTTCTTT. Protein product: CASSQDSARGIAFF.

The rearrangement links TRBV11-2 to TRBJ2-1; tentatively, D is TRBD1 (5 bases). The CDR3 totals 14 residues. The V end was cut by 4 bases, the J end by 4 bases, with 11 bases between. Germline CDR1 SGHAT, CDR2 FQNNGV. The CDR3 loop is CASSSLTAYNEQFF. The CDR3, as DNA: TGTGCCAGCAGCTCCCTGACAGCTTACAATGAGCAGTTCTTC.

The chain is built from TRBV30 and TRBJ1-1; 8 bases fit TRBD1. Germline V gives CDR1 GTSNPN, CDR2 SVGIG (reference sequence). The CDR3 is 14 residues long. V was clipped by 2 bases and J by 2 bases; unmatched bases: 4. CDR3 amino acids: CAWSRGQGNTEAFF. The CDR3 DNA reads as TGTGCCTGGAGTCGCGGACAGGGAAACACTGAAGCTTTCTTT.

The V and J genes are TRBV15 and TRBJ2-1; 8 positions agree with TRBD2. CDR1 LNHNV and CDR2 YYDKDF come from the germline V gene (reference sequence). The CDR3 spans 16 residues. Germline trimming cut 0 bases from V and 6 bases from J; bases unmatched to any gene: 7. CDR3 DNA sequence: TGTGCCACCAGCAGAGAAGCGGGACTAGTTACCAATGAGCAGTTCTTC. Translated: CATSREAGLVTNEQFF.

The J gene is TRBJ2-1, the V gene TRBV30; TRBD2 is a possible D gene (6 bases). Trimming left V 2 bases short and J 8 bases short, with 7 bases between. The CDR3 spans 11 residues. Germline CDR1 GTSNPN, CDR2 SVGIG (reference sequence). As DNA, the CDR3 is TGTGCCTGGAGTAGGAGGGATGAGCAGTTCTTC. The encoded protein is CAWSRRDEQFF.

The chain recombines TRBV28 with TRBJ2-1; the match to TRBD1 covers 10 bases. J lost 6 bases, V lost 2 bases, and 13 bases had no gene match. This CDR3 spans 18 amino acids. Looked up from germline, CDR1 is MDHEN and CDR2 is SYDVKM. The CDR3 DNA follows: TGTGCCAGCAGTTTACCCATAAGGGGGACAGGGGTGGGCAATGAGCAGTTCTTC. This codes for CASSLPIRGTGVGNEQFF.

The CDR3 DNA reads as TGTGCCAGCAGTTACGGACAGGACGCGTATGAGCAGTTCTTC. Translated, it gives CASSYGQDAYEQFF. This chain uses TRBV6-5 with TRBJ2-1; 7 nucleotides line up with TRBD1. Germline V gene lookup returns CDR1 MNHEY and CDR2 SVGAGI. CDR3 length equals 14 residues. J gave up 8 bases and V 2 bases, and 6 bases lay outside the gene matches.

The sample holds one count of this clone. The chain carries TRBV27 and TRBJ2-2; no clear D. Deletions cut 2 bases from V and 6 bases from J, with 10 bases between. There are 14 residues in the CDR3. Germline CDR1 is MNHEY and CDR2 is SMNVEV (reference sequence). CDR3 loop: CASSLASNPGELFF. CDR3 nucleotide sequence: TGTGCCAGCAGTTTAGCCAGTAACCCCGGGGAGCTGTTTTTT.

The rearrangement joins TRBV21-1 to TRBJ2-3; TRBD2 is taken as the D call from the table, unchecked against the DNA. TRBV21-1 is annotated as a pseudogene. This CDR3 has 18 residues. The CDR3 DNA reads TGTGCCAGCAGGGTTAGACTATGGGGGACCAGACTAGAAGATACGCAGTATTTT. Its translation is CASRVRLWGTRLEDTQYF.

CDR3: CSGVASGRINEQFF. CDR3 sequence (DNA): TGCAGCGGGGTGGCTAGCGGGAGAATAAATGAGCAGTTCTTC. The rearrangement uses TRBV29-1 and TRBJ2-1; the match to TRBD2 covers 10 bases. Germline assignment: CDR1 SQVTM and CDR2 ANQGSEA. The CDR3 runs 14 residues. V was clipped by 7 bases and J by 7 bases; unmatched bases: 10.

This chain connects TRBV18 to TRBJ2-7, with a weak D call TRBD1 (5 bases). The CDR3 has 14 residues. V lost 3 bases to trimming and J lost 0 bases, with 9 bases between them. Germline CDR1 and CDR2: KGHSH and LQKENI. CDR3 bases: TGTGCCAGCTCACCTAGACAGAACTCCTACGAGCAGTACTTC. As protein: CASSPRQNSYEQYF.

The V and J genes are TRBV9 and TRBJ1-5, with 8 positions matching TRBD1. Looked up from germline, CDR1 is SGDLS and CDR2 is YYNGEE. The trim removed 4 bases at V and 4 bases at J, leaving 4 bases unmatched. The CDR3 spans 14 residues. In nucleotides, the CDR3 is TGTGCCAGCAGCCAGGGACAGGCGAATCAGCCCCAGCATTTT. As protein: CASSQGQANQPQHF. Looking up the rest from reference TRBV9 and TRBJ1-5 gives the full variable domain: DSGVTQTPKHLITATGQRVTLRCSPRSGDLSVYWYQQSLDQGLQFLIQYYNGEERAKGNILERFSAQQFPDLHSELNLSSLELGDSALYFCASSQGQANQPQHFGDGTRLSIL.

This rearrangement joins TRBV6-1 to TRBJ2-1, with D possibly TRBD1 on 6 matching bases. Per the germline V gene, CDR1 is MNHNS and CDR2 is SASEGT. CDR3 length: 15 residues. Trimming took off 6 bases at V and 5 bases at J, with 17 bases between the two ends. As DNA, the CDR3 is TGTGCCAGCAGCAAAGGACAGATACTAGACAATGAGCAGTTCTTC. Its translation: CASSKGQILDNEQFF.

The J gene is TRBJ1-5, the V gene TRBV28, with a weak D call TRBD1 (5 bases). This CDR3 comprises 14 residues. Trimming removed 1 base at V and 7 bases at J, with 11 bases between. The germline V gene has CDR1 MDHEN and CDR2 SYDVKM. CDR3 amino acids: CASSLSAGDQPQHF. In nucleotides, the CDR3 is TGTGCCAGCAGTTTATCGGCGGGGGACCAGCCCCAGCATTTT. The variable domain in full, with the rest retrieved from reference TRBV28 and TRBJ1-5, is DVKVTQSSRYLVKRTGEKVFLECVQDMDHENMFWYRQDPGLGLRLIYFSYDVKMKEKGDIPEGYSVSREKKERFSLILESASTNQTSMYLCASSLSAGDQPQHFGDGTRLSIL.

Only one count was recorded for this clone. The chain uses TRBV18 and TRBJ1-5, with 7 bases matching TRBD1. Per the germline V gene, CDR1 is KGHSH and CDR2 is LQKENI. Germline trimming cut 4 bases from V and 0 bases from J; bases unmatched to any gene: 12. CDR3 length: 18 residues. CDR3 nucleotides: TGTGCCAGCTCACTTGGCGACAGGGCGGATTATAGCAATCAGCCCCAGCATTTT. Translation: CASSLGDRADYSNQPQHF. The whole variable domain, remainder taken from reference TRBV18 and TRBJ1-5, is NAGVMQNPRHLVRRRGQEARLRCSPMKGHSHVYWYRQLPEEGLKFMVYLQKENIIDESGMPKERFSAEFPKEGPSILRIQQVVRGDSAAYFCASSLGDRADYSNQPQHFGDGTRLSIL.

This chain uses TRBV7-8 with TRBJ1-5, with D hard to call. The CDR3 is made up of 18 amino acids. The V end was cut by 3 bases, the J end by 5 bases, with 23 bases between. The germline CDR1 and CDR2 sequences are SGHVS and FQNEAQ. The CDR3 region has the DNA TGTGCCAGCAGCTTTTTCCGGGCGGGCCTGATGGGCGATCAGCCCCAGCATTTT. Encoded protein: CASSFFRAGLMGDQPQHF.

The V gene is TRBV28, the J gene TRBJ2-2, with D possibly matching TRBD2 (5 bases). Between the trimmed V and J ends, which lost 5 bases and 3 bases, there was a span of 13 bases. The germline gives CDR1 MDHEN, CDR2 SYDVKM. There are 15 residues in the CDR3. This CDR3 reads CASSLGILDTGELFF. CDR3 nucleotide sequence: TGTGCCAGCAGTCTCGGGATTTTGGACACCGGGGAGCTGTTTTTT.

V gene TRBV19 combines with J gene TRBJ2-1; 8 nucleotides agree with TRBD2. V gave up 6 bases and J gave up 0 bases; unmatched junction bases: 4. The germline V gene encodes CDR1 LNHDA and CDR2 SQIVND (reference sequence). The CDR3 runs to 15 residues. The CDR3 DNA reads TGTGCCAGTAGGACTAGCGTAAGCTCCTACAATGAGCAGTTCTTC. Protein product: CASRTSVSSYNEQFF.

This clone was picked up one time. The chain is built from TRBV28 and TRBJ1-4, with 9 bases identical to TRBD1. The CDR3 loop spans 15 amino acids. Germline lookup yields CDR1 MDHEN and CDR2 SYDVKM. The V gene end was trimmed by 7 bases and the J gene end by 7 bases; junction bases not matched to a gene: 10. Here the CDR3 reads CASTTTGGRGEKLFF. The DNA for the CDR3 is TGTGCCAGCACAACAACAGGGGGCCGGGGTGAAAAACTGTTTTTT.

This chain joins TRBV4-1 and TRBJ2-3; 9 bases align to TRBD2. With V trimmed by 4 bases and J by 1 base, 6 bases remained unmatched. The length of the CDR3 is 16 residues. Per the germline V gene, CDR1 is MGHRA and CDR2 is YSYEKL. CDR3 sequence (DNA): TGCGCCAGCAGCCGCTTAGCGGGGGTACGCACAGATACGCAGTATTTT. Translating gives CASSRLAGVRTDTQYF.

The J gene is TRBJ1-6, the V gene TRBV11-2, with D perhaps matching TRBD1 (5 bases). The V gene's germline CDR1 is SGHAT and CDR2 FQNNGV. This CDR3 spans 16 amino acids. V lost 3 bases and J lost 7, with 16 bases in between. Written as DNA, the CDR3 is TGTGCCAGCAGCTTGAAGATAGGGGCGGAAAATTCACCCCTCCACTTT. It codes for CASSLKIGAENSPLHF.

This sequence joins TRBV2 and TRBJ2-1, with D maybe TRBD2 (7 bases). Germline assignment: CDR1 SNHLY and CDR2 FYNNEI. V lost 4 bases and J lost 9, with 10 bases in between. The CDR3 totals 12 residues. In DNA form, the CDR3 reads TGTGCCAGCAGTGTGAGGGGGGGTGAGCAGTTCTTC. Translated: CASSVRGGEQFF.